This entry lists 32 T cell receptor beta chains sequenced from one sample in a study of cytomegalovirus exposure and HLA in healthy donors. Primers included in the PCR were 60 Vbeta and 13 Jbeta primers. Assay used: immunoSEQ multiplex PCR; TCRdb lists only in-frame clones, some missing. The profile shows around 170,000 clones, 80% of them singletons. Sequenced sample: PBMCs. Receptor source: a man aged 35 to 55 in good health and CMV-seropositive.

In nucleotides, the CDR3 is TGTGCCAGCAGCCGGACTAGCGGATCCTACGAGCAGTACTTC. This gives the protein CASSRTSGSYEQYF. This chain joins TRBV27 and TRBJ2-7; 10 nucleotides match TRBD2. CDR3 length equals 14 residues. Germline V lookup: CDR1 MNHEY, CDR2 SMNVEV (reference sequence). Trimming removed 6 bases from V and 1 base from J; junction bases left unmatched: 3.

About this clone itself: This sample includes further DNA sequences coding for the same CDR3. The chain couples TRBV4-1 to TRBJ1-1, with a weak D call TRBD1 (5 bases). Germline CDR1 and CDR2: MGHRA and YSYEKL. The V end lost 3 bases, the J end lost 4 bases, and 12 bases lay between the germline ends. The CDR3 spans 14 residues. The CDR3 sequence: CASSQVQGATEAFF. CDR3 DNA sequence: TGCGCCAGCAGCCAGGTTCAGGGCGCCACTGAAGCTTTCTTT.

A remark on this clone: Other nucleotide sequences in the sample specify the same CDR3. The chain employs TRBV9 and TRBJ2-7; a weak D match, TRBD2 (5 bases). Trimming took 0 bases from V and 1 from J, leaving 5 bases between them. Germline CDR1 is SGDLS and CDR2 is YYNGEE. The CDR3 runs 13 residues. The CDR3, as DNA: TGTGCCAGCAGCGTAGGCGGGTCCTACGAGCAGTACTTC. Amino acids: CASSVGGSYEQYF.

This clone was observed a single time. The chain is built from TRBV7-6 and TRBJ1-5, with D unclear. Germline V lookup: CDR1 SGHVS, CDR2 FNYEAQ. The CDR3 covers 15 residues. The V and J ends lost 1 base and 3 bases respectively, with 10 bases between them. CDR3 sequence (DNA): TGTGCCAGCAGCTTAGGGCGCGGGTTCAATCAGCCCCAGCATTTT. Amino acids: CASSLGRGFNQPQHF.

The chain recombines TRBV4-2 with TRBJ1-2, with 8 bases lining up with TRBD1. The germline V gene has CDR1 LGHNA and CDR2 YNFKEQ. J lost 5 bases, V lost 0 bases, and 5 bases had no gene match. This CDR3 is 15 amino acids long. The CDR3 sequence is CASSQDLGTGYGYTF. The CDR3 nucleotides are TGTGCCAGCAGCCAAGATCTTGGGACAGGTTATGGCTACACCTTC.

As regards this clone: The same CDR3 can be traced to other DNA sequences in this sample. The chain couples TRBV5-4 to TRBJ2-3, with 7 bases aligning to TRBD2. The CDR3 length is 16 residues. The V gene end was trimmed by 0 bases and the J gene end by 1 base; junction bases not matched to a gene: 5. Germline V CDR1 and CDR2: SGHNT, YYREEE (reference sequence). CDR3 sequence (DNA): TGTGCCAGCAGCTTGGGCGGGGGAGCGGGCACAGATACGCAGTATTTT. It yields the protein CASSLGGGAGTDTQYF.

The chain couples TRBV30 to TRBJ1-5; D is uncertain. The CDR3 covers 14 residues. Germline CDR1 GTSNPN, CDR2 SVGIG (reference sequence). The V end was cut by 4 bases, the J end by 3 bases, with 13 bases between. In DNA form, the CDR3 reads TGTGCCTGGACCCCCGGGAGTTACAATCAGCCCCAGCATTTT. Translating it yields CAWTPGSYNQPQHF.

The chain carries TRBV7-8 and TRBJ2-3; D gene ambiguous. Between the trimmed V and J ends, which lost 1 base and 1 base, there was a span of 3 bases. This CDR3 comprises 13 residues. Germline V gives CDR1 SGHVS, CDR2 FQNEAQ. CDR3 nucleotides: TGTGCCAGCAGCTTAGGAGGCACAGATACGCAGTATTTT. Residues: CASSLGGTDTQYF. Complete variable domain (other parts from reference TRBV7-8 and TRBJ2-3): GAGVSQSPRYKVAKRGQDVALRCDPISGHVSLFWYQQALGQGPEFLTYFQNEAQLDKSGLPSDRFFAERPEGSVSTLKIQRTQQEDSAVYLCASSLGGTDTQYFGPGTRLTVL.

The V gene is TRBV6-6, the J gene TRBJ2-7; TRBD2 aligns across 13 bases. V trimming: 5 bases; J trimming: 3 bases; junction bases outside the gene matches: 7. CDR1 is MNHNY and CDR2 is SVGAGI in the germline V gene (reference sequence). The CDR3 consists of 16 residues. In nucleotides, the CDR3 is TGTGCCAGCAGTAAGTGGACTAGCGGGGGTTACTACGAGCAGTACTTC. It translates to CASSKWTSGGYYEQYF.

The V and J genes are TRBV28 and TRBJ2-7, with D possibly being TRBD1 (6 bases). CDR1 and CDR2 (germline): MDHEN, SYDVKM. V gave up 6 bases and J gave up 6 bases, with 12 bases separating them. This CDR3 is 12 amino acids long. The CDR3 region is CASSPTGSEQYF. CDR3 DNA: TGTGCCAGCAGCCCAACAGGGTCCGAGCAGTACTTC.

This chain uses TRBV5-4 with TRBJ1-2; tentatively, D is TRBD1 (5 bases). Germline CDR1 is SGHNT and CDR2 is YYREEE (reference sequence). V was pared by 5 bases and J by 8 bases, with 25 bases between. The CDR3 runs to 16 residues. The CDR3 bases are TGTGCCAGCAGACTCCGGGACTCCTCCTACATCGGGGGCTACACCTTC. It specifies CASRLRDSSYIGGYTF.

The V call is TRBV4-3, the J call TRBJ1-5; D is uncertain. Germline V CDR1 and CDR2: LGHNA, YSLEER. The CDR3 spans 16 residues. Trimming removed 0 bases from V and 0 bases from J, with 9 bases in between. CDR3 residues: CASSQDYSYSNQPQHF. For the CDR3, the DNA is TGCGCCAGCAGCCAAGATTACAGCTATAGCAATCAGCCCCAGCATTTT.

The chain recombines TRBV29-1 with TRBJ2-7; 8 bases align to TRBD1. Germline V gene lookup returns CDR1 SQVTM and CDR2 ANQGSEA. The CDR3 loop spans 13 amino acids. The trim removed 6 bases at V and 4 bases at J, leaving 8 bases unmatched. The CDR3 spells CSVMWQGAYEQYF. The CDR3, as DNA: TGCAGCGTCATGTGGCAGGGGGCTTACGAGCAGTACTTC.

The chain links TRBV7-9 to TRBJ1-2; perhaps TRBD1 as D (6 bases). Trimming took off 5 bases at V and 4 bases at J, with 11 bases between the two ends. CDR3 length: 13 residues. Germline loops: CDR1 SEHNR, CDR2 FQNEAQ (reference sequence). The CDR3 sequence: CASSRAGAYGYTF. The CDR3 DNA is TGTGCCAGCAGCCGGGCGGGGGCCTATGGCTACACCTTC.

This sequence joins TRBV28 and TRBJ1-2; no clear D. V gave up 10 bases and J gave up 0 bases, with 6 bases separating them. The length of the CDR3 is 11 residues. Germline values: CDR1 MDHEN, CDR2 SYDVKM. CDR3 residues: CATGPNYGYTF. The CDR3 region has the DNA TGTGCCACAGGCCCTAACTATGGCTACACCTTC.

The V and J genes are TRBV13 and TRBJ1-1; D not resolved. The CDR3 sequence is 12 residues long. The ends were cut back, 8 bases at V and 3 bases at J, with 10 bases in the middle. The germline CDR1 and CDR2 sequences are PRHDT and FYEKMQ (reference sequence). The chain's CDR3 is CASGQQDTEAFF. Written as DNA, the CDR3 is TGTGCCAGCGGGCAGCAAGACACTGAAGCTTTCTTT.

V is TRBV5-4 and J is TRBJ2-3; 8 nucleotides agree with TRBD2. CDR3 length: 19 amino acids. J was trimmed by 8 bases and V by 1 base; bases with no gene match: 21. The V gene's germline CDR1 is SGHNT and CDR2 YYREEE (reference sequence). DNA of the CDR3: TGTGCCAGCAGCTTGTTTACGCGGGGGGCAGAACCCCGCGGTGGTACGCAGTATTTT. This encodes CASSLFTRGAEPRGGTQYF.

The chain joins TRBV2 to TRBJ1-1; TRBD1 is a possible D gene (5 bases). Germline lookup yields CDR1 SNHLY and CDR2 FYNNEI. Trimming removed 4 bases from V and 4 bases from J, with 16 bases in between. This CDR3 region has 15 residues. The DNA of the CDR3 is TGTGCCAGCAGTGGGGCTGGGGGGATAGGCACTGAAGCTTTCTTT. Its translation is CASSGAGGIGTEAFF. Drawing the rest from reference TRBV2 and TRBJ1-1, the complete variable domain is EPEVTQTPSHQVTQMGQEVILRCVPISNHLYFYWYRQILGQKVEFLVSFYNNEISEKSEIFDDQFSVERPDGSNFTLKIRSTKLEDSAMYFCASSGAGGIGTEAFFGQGTRLTVV.

The rearrangement uses TRBV5-1 and TRBJ1-4, with TRBD1 matching 7 bases. The germline V gene has CDR1 SGHRS and CDR2 YFSETQ. This CDR3 has 15 residues. V was clipped by 7 bases and J by 3 bases; unmatched bases: 9. The CDR3 loop is CASSPPGQPNEKLFF. DNA for the CDR3: TGCGCCAGCTCACCACCGGGACAGCCTAATGAAAAACTGTTTTTT.

The J gene is TRBJ1-4, the V gene TRBV28; TRBD1 matches at 8 bases. CDR3 length equals 15 residues. Germline trimming cut 1 base from V and 6 bases from J; bases unmatched to any gene: 4. CDR1 is MDHEN, CDR2 SYDVKM, per germline. The CDR3 loop is CASSLLTGADEKLFF. For the CDR3, the DNA is TGTGCCAGCAGTTTATTGACAGGGGCGGATGAAAAACTGTTTTTT.

This clone was recorded a few times. This chain joins TRBV5-1 and TRBJ1-1; D unresolved. Germline values: CDR1 SGHRS, CDR2 YFSETQ. Between the trimmed V and J ends, which lost 0 bases and 1 base, there was a span of 4 bases. The CDR3 runs 13 residues. CDR3 sequence reads: CASSLAKNTEAFF. CDR3 DNA sequence: TGCGCCAGCAGCTTGGCTAAGAACACTGAAGCTTTCTTT.

This rearrangement joins TRBV6-4 to TRBJ2-1; 10 nucleotides match TRBD2. The CDR3 totals 14 residues. V shed 4 bases and J 12 bases; nucleotides not matched to a gene: 9. Germline CDR1 and CDR2: MRHNA and SNTAGT. The CDR3 loop is CASSGLAGDQRQFF. The DNA of the CDR3 is TGTGCCAGCAGTGGGCTAGCGGGGGACCAACGGCAGTTCTTC.

The chain links TRBV9 to TRBJ1-2; D unclear. V was trimmed by 4 bases and J by 3 bases, leaving 16 bases between them. This CDR3 has 15 amino acids. CDR1 is SGDLS, CDR2 YYNGEE, per germline. The CDR3 DNA sequence: TGTGCCAGCAGCCCACCGGGAGGCCTCTACTATGGCTACACCTTC. Protein: CASSPPGGLYYGYTF.

The chain employs TRBV6-5 and TRBJ2-1, with 10 bases aligning to TRBD2. The CDR3 is 15 residues long. Trimming at V came to 4 bases and at J to 4 bases, leaving 4 bases not matched to a gene. Germline assignment: CDR1 MNHEY and CDR2 SVGAGI. CDR3 protein: CASSLVAGGYNEQFF. In DNA form, the CDR3 reads TGTGCCAGCAGTTTGGTAGCGGGGGGTTACAATGAGCAGTTCTTC.

This rearrangement joins TRBV6-1 to TRBJ1-1; D gene unclear. Germline V gives CDR1 MNHNS, CDR2 SASEGT. With 6 bases removed from V and 7 bases from J, the gap between germline ends came to 21 bases. This CDR3 region has 15 residues. DNA for the CDR3: TGTGCCAGCAGCCTTCGTCTGGGAGAAGCTGGTGAAGCTTTCTTT. Residues: CASSLRLGEAGEAFF.

The chain combines TRBV7-9 with TRBJ2-3; D not certain. Trimming took off 5 bases at V and 5 bases at J, with 5 bases between the two ends. Germline V gives CDR1 SEHNR, CDR2 FQNEAQ (reference sequence). The CDR3 runs to 11 residues. CDR3: CASSNRDTQYF. The DNA for the CDR3 is TGTGCCAGCAGCAACAGAGATACGCAGTATTTT.

The genes are TRBV29-1 and TRBJ2-5; weak D call: TRBD1 (6 bases). Judging by the DNA end, TRBJ2-7 fits better; the J call may be wrong. The CDR3 has 12 amino acids. Germline assignment: CDR1 SQVTM and CDR2 ANQGSEA. The CDR3 loop is CSVMTGHYEQYF. The CDR3 DNA follows: TGCAGCGTTATGACAGGCCACTACGAGCAGTACTTC.

The chain joins TRBV2 to TRBJ2-5; D gene ambiguous. Between the trimmed V and J ends, which lost 2 bases and 5 bases, there was a span of 18 bases. Germline values: CDR1 SNHLY, CDR2 FYNNEI. The CDR3 is made up of 16 amino acids. For the CDR3, the DNA is TGTGCCAGCAGTGAATCGGCAGGCTTTATCTCTGAGACCCAGTACTTC. Translation gives CASSESAGFISETQYF.

This clone was recorded a few times. The chain is built from TRBV7-3 and TRBJ2-1; 11 bases fit TRBD2. Trimming took 4 bases from V and 7 from J; bases not matched to a gene: 3. The length of the CDR3 is 14 residues. Per the germline V gene, CDR1 is SGHTA and CDR2 is FQGTGA. CDR3 sequence: CASSSGTSGNEQFF. In nucleotides, the CDR3 is TGTGCCAGCAGCTCCGGGACTAGCGGAAATGAGCAGTTCTTC.

The rearrangement joins TRBV27 to TRBJ2-7, with TRBD2 identical over 7 bases. Trimming took 1 base from V and 3 from J; bases not matched to a gene: 15. The CDR3 consists of 18 residues. CDR1 MNHEY and CDR2 SMNVEV come from the germline V gene (reference sequence). The CDR3 here is CASSLFSLGAGGIYEQYF. The CDR3 DNA reads TGTGCCAGCAGTTTATTCTCCCTAGGTGCCGGGGGGATCTACGAGCAGTACTTC.

The chain has TRBV6-5 and TRBJ1-5; D is undetermined. V was clipped by 8 bases and J by 2 bases, with 10 bases between them. Germline CDR1 MNHEY, CDR2 SVGAGI. There are 13 residues in the CDR3. The CDR3 DNA is TGTGCCAGCTCTTCCGGGGGCAATCAGCCCCAGCATTTT. Protein: CASSSGGNQPQHF.

The rearrangement joins TRBV21-1 to TRBJ1-4; the D call TRBD1 from the table was never checked on the DNA. TRBV21-1 corresponds to a pseudogene. This CDR3 comprises 16 residues. CDR3 coding DNA: TGTGCCAGCAGCACCCAGGACAGGCTGTCCACTGAAAAACTGTTTTTT. It is translated as CASSTQDRLSTEKLFF.